This TCR beta chain was profiled in a study of T cell changes during pregnancy in multiple sclerosis (dated by TCRdb to about 2019). At the level of the whole study: In women with multiple sclerosis, the researchers looked at how the T cell repertoire shifted as pregnancy progressed.

The library was built by means of the immunoSEQ multiplex PCR assay. What TCRdb holds here is the immuneACCESS table cut down to in-frame rearrangements. Part of the clones is not present; checked against another copy, under half of the missing clones reflect an unresolved V gene, and the others are unexplained. The sample table shows some 46,000 clones, and around 92% are seen once. The ten biggest clones cover approximately 1.2% of the sample. From a lookup of the germline V gene, CDR1 and CDR2 are SGHTA and FQGTGA. Here V drops 3 bases and J drops 3 bases, and the junction holds 7 bases not matched to any gene. The CDR3 runs 17 residues from the cysteine to the phenylalanine. Only the CDR3 DNA is retained, 51 bases long and in frame from the first base. Remarks on this clone: Its recognized antigen is unknown. No base quality information exists; no much larger clone differs at one position.

Sample: peripheral blood. The chain is assembled from TRBV7-3 and TRBJ2-6; TRBD1 agrees with 8 junctional bases. The receptor's source is a female donor with multiple sclerosis, enrolled in a pregnancy study. The nucleotides are TGTGCCAGCAGCTTTCGGACAGGGTCATATGGGGCCAACGTCCTGACTTTC. It is translated as CASSFRTGSYGANVLTF. Reference TRBV7-3 and TRBJ2-6 proteins supply the regions before and after the CDR3; the full variable domain is: GAGVSQTPSNKVTEKGKYVELRCDPISGHTALYWYRQSLGQGPEFLIYFQGTGAADDSGLPNDRFFAVRPEGSVSTLKIQRTERGDSAVYLCASSFRTGSYGANVLTFGAGSRLTVL.